This T cell receptor (beta chain) came from a study of T cells expressing NK-cell markers. Study information: The sequencing cohort of eight donors included seven HCMV-seropositive individuals and one seronegative individual.

CDR3 length: 16 residues. CDR1 and CDR2 from the germline V gene are DFQATT and SNEGSKA (reference sequence). Study-level results: In about 6 donors, dominant CD3+CD56+NKG2C+ clones formed roughly 1.0-7.5% of CD8+ cells. HCMV specificity of expanded NKG2C+ T cell clones remained unclear.

From the 5' RACE reads, TCRdb lists one entry per CDR3 protein and no DNA. The sample holds hundreds of thousands of distinct CDR3 sequences. Comment on this clonotype: Its specificity is unknown.

This sequence was found in a woman aged 18 to 75 in good health. The chain carries TRBV20-1 and TRBJ2-3; TCRdb returns TRBD2, unconfirmable since there is no DNA. Sequencing used blood T cells: a sorted CD56 or NKG2C T cell subset, CD4+ or CD8+ T cells, or bulk PBMC T cells (not recorded which). CDR3 in amino acids: CSARSGLAGGDDTQYF.